This entry describes one TCR beta chain. Its antigen is unknown. This entry belongs to a study of T cell responses to AZD1222 COVID-19 vaccine. On the study more broadly: Pooled in the analysis were second doses at about 4 or about 12 weeks.

Produced via immunoSEQ multiplex PCR; TCRdb's table is partial and in-frame only. The sample shows about 67,000 clones, around four fifths of them seen only once. Trimming shortened V by 1 base and J by 6 bases, and 19 bases separated the two germline ends. This CDR3 is 16 amino acids long. Germline CDR1 and CDR2: MNHEY and SVGAGI. Study observations and caveats: Unmutated variant regions reportedly attract nearly half of all spike-specific TCRs. Donor demographics were predominantly white British with a female majority; clonal diversity may be underestimated. There were repertoire samples only from the period after the peak T cell response.

The receptor's source is an adult in good health. Sample: peripheral blood, taken on day 0 of AZD1222 vaccination. V usage is TRBV6-5 and J usage is TRBJ2-7, with D perhaps TRBD1 or TRBD2 (6 bases each). Here the CDR3 reads CASSYFWGAPSGEQYF. The CDR3 DNA is TGTGCCAGCAGTTACTTTTGGGGGGCGCCGAGTGGCGAGCAGTACTTC.